This entry lists 24 T cell receptor beta chains sequenced from one sample in a study of beta chain features in type 1 diabetes. The study reverse transcribed the entire isolated RNA, so it sequenced expressed TCRB transcripts. Clones were read by immunoSEQ multiplex PCR, and TCRdb kept only the in-frame ones, dropping some. The table has hundreds of thousands of clones, 13% to 15% seen once. Material for sequencing was central memory CD4+ T cells from blood. The receptors were gathered from a man aged 25-45 years in good health.

This clone was detected a few times. This sequence joins TRBV4-3 and TRBJ2-4, with D perhaps TRBD1 (6 bases). The CDR3 is 16 residues long. Per the germline V gene, CDR1 is LGHNA and CDR2 is YSLEER. V was cut by 0 bases and J by 7 bases, with 16 bases left in between. The CDR3 DNA follows: TGCGCCAGCAGCCAAGATCCGTCAGGGGCTTGGAACATTCAGTACTTC. It yields the protein CASSQDPSGAWNIQYF.

CDR3: CASSSIPNYGYTF. As DNA, the CDR3 is TGTGCCAGCAGCTCGATCCCTAACTATGGCTACACCTTC. The gene calls are TRBV7-2 and TRBJ1-2; D not certain. Germline CDR1 and CDR2: SGHTA and FQGNSA. There are 13 residues in the CDR3. Trimming stripped 4 bases from V and 0 bases from J, with 6 bases between. The full variable domain, rest sourced from reference TRBV7-2 and TRBJ1-2, is GAGVSQSPSNKVTEKGKDVELRCDPISGHTALYWYRQSLGQGLEFLIYFQGNSAPDKSGLPSDRFSAERTGGSVSTLTIQRTQQEDSAVYLCASSSIPNYGYTFGSGTRLTVV.

In its sample, this clone was seen many times. The chain links TRBV7-3 to TRBJ2-1; no clear D gene. CDR3 length: 12 residues. V shed 6 bases and J shed 7 bases, with 10 bases lying between them. Germline CDR1 is SGHTA and CDR2 is FQGTGA. CDR3 protein: CASSTSSNEQFF. DNA of the CDR3: TGTGCCAGCAGTACATCGAGTAATGAGCAGTTCTTC.

The rearrangement uses TRBV15 and TRBJ2-3, with a possible D match to TRBD1 (5 bases). The CDR3 contains 15 residues. Germline V lookup: CDR1 LNHNV, CDR2 YYDKDF (reference sequence). The V gene lost 3 bases and the J gene lost 2 bases, with 12 bases spanning the gap. CDR3 nucleotides: TGTGCCACCAGCAGTTTGACAGTATTCACAGATACGCAGTATTTT. Its translation is CATSSLTVFTDTQYF.

This clone was counted between two and nine times. This chain joins TRBV28 and TRBJ1-1, with a possible D match to TRBD1 (5 bases). Germline loops: CDR1 MDHEN, CDR2 SYDVKM. The V end was cut by 2 bases, the J end by 0 bases, with 22 bases between. The CDR3 runs to 19 residues. The CDR3 here is CASSLITKGWDRMNTEAFF. CDR3 DNA sequence: TGTGCCAGCAGTTTAATAACAAAGGGGTGGGACCGCATGAACACTGAAGCTTTCTTT.

The gene calls are TRBV6-5 and TRBJ1-2; D may be TRBD1 (5 bases). The germline V gene encodes CDR1 MNHEY and CDR2 SVGAGI. Deletions cut 2 bases from V and 8 bases from J, with 12 bases between. This CDR3 region has 13 residues. The CDR3 loop reads CASSYSQGYGYTF. The CDR3, as DNA: TGTGCCAGCAGTTACAGCCAGGGCTACGGCTACACCTTC.

The chain has TRBV6-6 and TRBJ1-2; D is undetermined. This CDR3 is 10 amino acids long. Deletions cut 11 bases from V and 7 bases from J, with 11 bases between. Germline V lookup: CDR1 MNHNY, CDR2 SVGAGI (reference sequence). CDR3 bases: TGTGCCGCGCGGTTTGCTGGCTACACCTTC. This codes for CAARFAGYTF.

This clone came up a few times. V gene TRBV6-6 combines with J gene TRBJ2-1, with D possibly TRBD1 on 6 matching bases. V was cut by 6 bases and J by 8 bases, with 11 bases left in between. CDR1 and CDR2 (germline): MNHNY, SVGAGI (reference sequence). The CDR3 contains 12 residues. This CDR3 is CASRKQGDEQFF. The DNA of the CDR3 is TGTGCCAGCAGGAAACAGGGCGATGAGCAGTTCTTC.

V gene TRBV6-6 combines with J gene TRBJ1-1; no clear D gene. The CDR3 is made up of 14 amino acids. Looked up from germline, CDR1 is MNHNY and CDR2 is SVGAGI (reference sequence). Trimming pared 6 bases from V and 4 bases from J, leaving 15 bases between. The CDR3 coding sequence is TGTGCCAGCAGCTCCAGCTACGGCAGCACTGAAGCTTTCTTT. Translation gives CASSSSYGSTEAFF.

J is TRBJ1-2 and V is TRBV20-1; tentative D call: TRBD1 (6 bases). Trimming cost V 5 bases and J 14 bases, with 18 bases left between them. CDR3 size: 11 residues. The germline V gene has CDR1 DFQATT and CDR2 SNEGSKA (reference sequence). In DNA, the CDR3 is TGCAGTGCTGGACCGACAGGTGGATTTACCTTC. Protein product: CSAGPTGGFTF.

This clone has a handful of counts. CDR3 amino acids: CASSSYGAGSEQYV. CDR3 in DNA: TGTGCCAGCAGTTCATATGGAGCTGGGAGCGAGCAGTACGTC. The chain links TRBV6-6 to TRBJ2-7; tentatively, D is TRBD2 (5 bases). Germline V gene lookup returns CDR1 MNHNY and CDR2 SVGAGI (reference sequence). CDR3 length equals 14 residues. Trimming took 4 bases from V and 6 from J, leaving 16 bases between them.

A few counts support this clone. This chain links TRBV9 with TRBJ2-7, with 9 bases identical to TRBD2. Germline lookup yields CDR1 SGDLS and CDR2 YYNGEE. J was trimmed by 5 bases and V by 0 bases; bases with no gene match: 12. The CDR3 loop spans 17 amino acids. The CDR3 region is CASSVASRRGGYNEQYF. The DNA for the CDR3 is TGTGCCAGCAGCGTAGCCAGTAGGCGGGGGGGCTACAACGAGCAGTACTTC.

This clone was counted between two and nine times. The rearrangement joins TRBV6-1 to TRBJ2-4; 8 bases are a match to TRBD1. The CDR3 contains 15 residues. Per the germline V gene, CDR1 is MNHNS and CDR2 is SASEGT. V shed 6 bases and J 6 bases; nucleotides not matched to a gene: 10. In DNA form, the CDR3 reads TGTGCCAGCAGCGAGAGGGGACAGGTCAGAAACATTCAGTACTTC. Its translation is CASSERGQVRNIQYF.

This clone was seen a handful of times. The chain uses TRBV2 and TRBJ1-1; D unclear. Germline V CDR1 and CDR2: SNHLY, FYNNEI. This CDR3 comprises 14 residues. Between the trimmed V and J ends, which lost 1 base and 1 base, there was a span of 7 bases. In DNA form, the CDR3 reads TGTGCCAGCAGTGAAGGTAGCAAGAACACTGAAGCTTTCTTT. Its protein product is CASSEGSKNTEAFF.

This clone was observed a handful of times. The gene calls are TRBV30 and TRBJ2-2, with TRBD2 as a possible D gene (6 bases). Germline CDR1 is GTSNPN and CDR2 is SVGIG (reference sequence). This CDR3 has 15 residues. V was shortened by 1 base and J by 4 bases, with 13 bases between the two germline ends. The chain's CDR3 is CAWSAAGRGTGELFF. As DNA, the CDR3 is TGTGCCTGGAGTGCTGCAGGGCGGGGCACCGGGGAGCTGTTTTTT.

This clone came up a few times. The V and J genes are TRBV7-6 and TRBJ1-2, with TRBD1 identical over 8 bases. V was pared by 3 bases and J by 0 bases, with 0 bases of the junction left unmatched. The CDR3 consists of 14 residues. Germline CDR1 reads SGHVS; CDR2 reads FNYEAQ. CDR3 residues: CASSFRGPNYGYTF. CDR3 nucleotide sequence: TGTGCCAGCAGCTTCAGGGGGCCTAACTATGGCTACACCTTC.

The rearrangement uses TRBV30 and TRBJ1-5; D is unresolved. The CDR3 has 13 residues. The V and J ends lost 3 bases and 4 bases respectively, with 10 bases between them. Germline V gene sequence: CDR1 GTSNPN, CDR2 SVGIG (reference sequence). The CDR3 sequence is CAWSAGMNQPQHF. Here the CDR3 DNA reads TGTGCCTGGAGCGCGGGGATGAATCAGCCCCAGCATTTT.

This clone was recorded a few times. The rearrangement joins TRBV6-5 to TRBJ1-2; D not certain. This CDR3 comprises 13 residues. Germline V gene lookup returns CDR1 MNHEY and CDR2 SVGAGI. Trimming removed 2 bases from V and 4 bases from J, with 8 bases in between. The CDR3 reads CASSYGRAYGYTF. The CDR3 DNA is TGTGCCAGCAGTTACGGGAGGGCCTATGGCTACACCTTC.

This clone was found a few times. The chain recombines TRBV6-1 with TRBJ1-2; 9 bases are a match to TRBD1. From germline, CDR1 is MNHNS and CDR2 SASEGT. The length of the CDR3 is 14 residues. The ends lost 5 bases at V and 4 bases at J; junction bases unmatched: 5. The CDR3 nucleotides read TGTGCCAGCAGTTCAACAGGGGGCGGCTATGGCTACACCTTC. This translates into CASSSTGGGYGYTF.

With regard to this clone: Other DNA sequences in this specimen translate into the identical CDR3. V gene TRBV7-2 combines with J gene TRBJ2-5; D is perhaps TRBD1 (5 bases). The CDR3 is made up of 13 amino acids. The V end was cut by 1 base, the J end by 5 bases, with 8 bases between. Germline V gives CDR1 SGHTA, CDR2 FQGNSA. Here the CDR3 reads CASSLGPGETQYF. The CDR3, as DNA: TGTGCCAGCAGCTTAGGCCCAGGGGAGACCCAGTACTTC.

This clone was recorded many times. This chain uses TRBV11-2 with TRBJ2-1, with unresolved D. The CDR3 loop spans 12 amino acids. Germline V CDR1 and CDR2: SGHAT, FQNNGV. The ends were cut back, 5 bases at V and 8 bases at J, with 10 bases in the middle. The CDR3, as DNA: TGTGCCAGCAGCAACCCGGTTGATGAGCAGTTCTTC. It encodes CASSNPVDEQFF.

The rearrangement uses TRBV19 and TRBJ1-1, with D unclear. This CDR3 is 14 amino acids long. V lost 8 bases and J 3 bases, leaving 16 bases between the germline ends. The germline V gene encodes CDR1 LNHDA and CDR2 SQIVND (reference sequence). The CDR3 loop reads CASLRRLGYTEAFF. In DNA, the CDR3 is TGTGCCAGTTTAAGACGGCTGGGATACACTGAAGCTTTCTTT. Based on the CDR3 plus reference TRBV19 and TRBJ1-1, the full variable domain is DGGITQSPKYLFRKEGQNVTLSCEQNLNHDAMYWYRQDPGQGLRLIYYSQIVNDFQKGDIAEGYSVSREKKESFPLTVTSAQKNPTAFYLCASLRRLGYTEAFFGQGTRLTVV.

This clone appeared a few times. The sample contains more than one DNA sequence encoding this CDR3. This chain uses TRBV6-1 with TRBJ1-2; D not resolved. V lost 1 base to trimming and J lost 5 bases, with 2 bases between them. CDR1 MNHNS and CDR2 SASEGT come from the germline V gene. CDR3 length: 11 amino acids. DNA of the CDR3: TGTGCCAGCAGTGAAGGATATGGCTACACCTTC. Its translation: CASSEGYGYTF.

This clone was observed a few times. The chain joins TRBV30 to TRBJ2-3, with TRBD2 matching 7 bases. The trim removed 3 bases at V and 2 bases at J, leaving 8 bases unmatched. Germline loops: CDR1 GTSNPN, CDR2 SVGIG (reference sequence). The CDR3 length is 15 residues. CDR3 in amino acids: CAWRLPSGYTDTQYF. The CDR3 DNA reads TGTGCCTGGAGACTCCCTAGCGGTTACACAGATACGCAGTATTTT.